Each of the 23 T cell receptor beta chains below was sequenced from the same sample in a study of blood T cells in healthy people across ages (dated by TCRdb to the mid-2010s). Libraries came from 5' RACE. The sample was run on an Illumina HiSeq 2500. A second roughly 7 to 12 cycle PCR used a sample-barcoded 5' primer and a J-beta primer mix. The public sequencing data were trimmed at Q25 with fastp and processed into clonotypes with MiXCR by TCRdb, which kept only in-frame beta chains. Entries that share a CDR3 protein sequence are merged under the most common genes and DNA. In this sample the table shows some 1.4 million distinct CDR3 sequences, approximately 42% of which occur a single time. In total, the top ten clones hold 7.9% of the sample. Material: blood. These receptors all come from a woman aged 18 to 35 in good health.

This clonotype was seen more than once but under ten times. The chain links TRBV29-1 to TRBJ1-1; D gene ambiguous. Germline CDR1 reads SQVTM; CDR2 reads ANQGSEA. With 2 bases removed from V and 1 base from J, the gap between germline ends came to 8 bases. The CDR3 runs 13 residues. The CDR3 nucleotides are TGCAGCGTTGAATCTGGAGGGAACACTGAAGCTTTCTTT. It translates to CSVESGGNTEAFF.

The chain combines TRBV27 with TRBJ2-1; 7 bases map to TRBD2. The CDR3 has 14 amino acids. Per germline, CDR1 MNHEY and CDR2 SMNVEV (reference sequence). J gave up 4 bases and V 5 bases, and 5 bases lay outside the gene matches. CDR3 loop: CASSPGTTYNEQFF. The CDR3, as DNA: TGTGCCAGCAGTCCCGGGACTACTTACAATGAGCAGTTCTTC.

This sequence joins TRBV10-1 and TRBJ2-1; the match to TRBD2 covers 7 bases. CDR3 length equals 13 residues. Germline CDR1 is WNHNN and CDR2 is SYGVQD (reference sequence). The V segment lost 9 bases and the J segment 10 bases; nucleotides outside the gene matches: 12. The CDR3 bases are TGCGCCAGTACGGGTGTCCGGGGGGAAGAGCAGTTCTTC. It codes for CASTGVRGEEQFF.

This clonotype was detected only a few times. V usage is TRBV9 and J usage is TRBJ1-2, with D uncertain. Germline assignment: CDR1 SGDLS and CDR2 YYNGEE. The CDR3 totals 14 residues. Trimming pared 4 bases from V and 8 bases from J, leaving 18 bases between. The CDR3 DNA sequence: TGTGCCAGCAGCCCAGACCCGGGGATCAGGGGCTACACCTTC. Translated, it gives CASSPDPGIRGYTF. The variable domain in full, completed from reference TRBV9 and TRBJ1-2, reads DSGVTQTPKHLITATGQRVTLRCSPRSGDLSVYWYQQSLDQGLQFLIQYYNGEERAKGNILERFSAQQFPDLHSELNLSSLELGDSALYFCASSPDPGIRGYTFGSGTRLTVV.

The chain links TRBV7-2 to TRBJ1-2; D unclear. Germline V gene lookup returns CDR1 SGHTA and CDR2 FQGNSA. CDR3 length equals 16 residues. V lost 5 bases to trimming and J lost 4 bases, with 20 bases between them. In DNA form, the CDR3 reads TGTGCCAGCAGCCCAAGAGCGGGCCCTGAAGTCTATGGCTACACCTTC. This sequence encodes CASSPRAGPEVYGYTF.

The V and J genes are TRBV21-1 and TRBJ2-7; the table's D call TRBD2 went unverified against the DNA. TRBV21-1 is shown as a pseudogene. This CDR3 comprises 15 residues. Written as DNA, the CDR3 is TGTGCCAGCAGCAACCGAGGGAGGGGGAAGGACGAGCAGTACTTC. Its translation is CASSNRGRGKDEQYF.

The chain uses TRBV7-9 and TRBJ1-6; TRBD1 aligns across 7 bases. The CDR3 extends over 15 amino acids. Trimming took 5 bases from V and 4 from J; bases not matched to a gene: 5. Per germline, CDR1 SEHNR and CDR2 FQNEAQ (reference sequence). In nucleotides, the CDR3 is TGTGCCAGCAGCCAGCCGGGACAGTATAATTCACCCCTCCACTTT. This codes for CASSQPGQYNSPLHF. The complete variable domain, with remaining parts taken from reference TRBV7-9 and TRBJ1-6, reads DTGVSQNPRHKITKRGQNVTFRCDPISEHNRLYWYRQTLGQGPEFLTYFQNEAQLEKSRLLSDRFSAERPKGSFSTLEIQRTEQGDSAMYLCASSQPGQYNSPLHFGNGTRLTVT.

This clonotype turned up a few times. V usage is TRBV4-1 and J usage is TRBJ2-7, with 7 positions matching TRBD2. Unmatched junction bases numbered 12, after V lost 1 base and J lost 3 bases. Germline V CDR1 and CDR2: MGHRA, YSYEKL. The CDR3 extends over 17 amino acids. In DNA, the CDR3 is TGCGCCAGCAGCCAAGTAGTAGCTTTGGGGGGGTACTACGAGCAGTACTTC. Translated, it gives CASSQVVALGGYYEQYF.

The chain is built from TRBV4-1 and TRBJ2-7; D not certain. With 4 bases removed from V and 2 bases from J, the gap between germline ends came to 12 bases. The germline gives CDR1 MGHRA, CDR2 YSYEKL. CDR3 length: 14 residues. CDR3 sequence reads: CASSRSSEAYEQYF. CDR3 DNA sequence: TGCGCCAGCAGCCGCTCCTCTGAAGCCTACGAGCAGTACTTC.

This clonotype has only a few counts. The V gene is TRBV5-6, the J gene TRBJ2-7; D might be TRBD1 (6 bases). The germline CDR1 and CDR2 sequences are SGHDT and YYEEEE. The CDR3 is made up of 12 amino acids. V was clipped by 0 bases and J by 8 bases, with 9 bases between them. CDR3 region: CASSLGRDKQYF. In DNA, the CDR3 is TGTGCCAGCAGCTTGGGCAGGGACAAGCAGTACTTC.

This clonotype was counted between two and nine times. This sequence joins TRBV28 and TRBJ1-5; D not resolved. There are 15 residues in the CDR3. CDR1 is MDHEN, CDR2 SYDVKM, per germline. Trimming took off 4 bases at V and 4 bases at J, with 14 bases between the two ends. Written as DNA, the CDR3 is TGTGCCAGCAGTTCCCGGGAGGGTATGAATCAGCCCCAGCATTTT. Amino acids: CASSSREGMNQPQHF.

The chain has TRBV20-1 and TRBJ2-1; D is perhaps TRBD1 (6 bases). Germline loops: CDR1 DFQATT, CDR2 SNEGSKA (reference sequence). Trimming took off 5 bases at V and 10 bases at J, with 15 bases between the two ends. CDR3 length equals 12 residues. The CDR3 sequence is CSAHYRENEQFF. CDR3 coding DNA: TGCAGTGCTCACTACAGGGAAAACGAGCAGTTCTTC.

This chain links TRBV10-3 with TRBJ1-4; D is unresolved. With 9 bases removed from V and 4 bases from J, the gap between germline ends came to 15 bases. The CDR3 spans 14 residues. The germline V gene encodes CDR1 ENHRY and CDR2 SYGVKD. For the CDR3, the DNA is TGTGCCATACCACCAAGGACGGGTAATGAAAAACTGTTTTTT. This sequence encodes CAIPPRTGNEKLFF.

The chain has TRBV6-5 and TRBJ1-5; D possibly corresponds to TRBD1 (6 bases). CDR3 length: 15 residues. Germline V gene sequence: CDR1 MNHEY, CDR2 SVGAGI. V was clipped by 4 bases and J by 3 bases, with 13 bases between them. The CDR3 here is CASSLVGADNQPQHF. CDR3 in DNA: TGTGCCAGCAGTTTAGTGGGGGCGGACAATCAGCCCCAGCATTTT.

This rearrangement joins TRBV27 to TRBJ1-4; 9 positions agree with TRBD1. The length of the CDR3 is 17 residues. The ends lost 6 bases at V and 3 bases at J; junction bases unmatched: 11. Germline V gives CDR1 MNHEY, CDR2 SMNVEV (reference sequence). CDR3: CASSPGTGSLANEKLFF. DNA of the CDR3: TGTGCCAGCAGCCCCGGGACAGGGAGCCTGGCTAATGAAAAACTGTTTTTT.

This rearrangement joins TRBV7-9 to TRBJ2-5, with TRBD2 as a possible D gene (7 bases). V dropped 7 bases and J dropped 5 bases, with 20 bases sitting between them. From germline, CDR1 is SEHNR and CDR2 FQNEAQ (reference sequence). The CDR3 loop spans 15 amino acids. This chain's CDR3 is CASTKATGGWETQYF. The DNA of the CDR3 is TGTGCCAGCACAAAGGCTACGGGGGGCTGGGAGACCCAGTACTTC.

Only a few counts were recorded for this clonotype. The V gene is TRBV12-3 or TRBV12-4, the J gene TRBJ2-7; D is unresolved. CDR3 length: 13 amino acids. The V gene lost 6 bases and the J gene lost 3 bases, with 12 bases spanning the gap. CDR3 region: CASSAEARYEQYF. In DNA, the CDR3 is TGTGCCAGCAGCGCTGAGGCCCGCTACGAGCAGTACTTC.

The V and J genes are TRBV30 and TRBJ2-2, with D unresolved. In germline, CDR1 is GTSNPN, CDR2 SVGIG (reference sequence). This CDR3 comprises 16 residues. V was clipped by 0 bases and J by 0 bases, with 11 bases between them. CDR3: CAWSVSVGANTGELFF. The CDR3, as DNA: TGTGCCTGGAGTGTATCGGTCGGCGCGAACACCGGGGAGCTGTTTTTT.

A single count supports this clonotype. A junction boundary mismatches the germline segment, possibly from a read error. V is TRBV20-1 and J is TRBJ2-1, with no clear D. Germline V gene data show CDR1 as DFQATT and CDR2 as SNEGSKA (reference sequence). The CDR3 is 14 residues long. CDR3 DNA sequence: TGCAGTGCTAGAGGCCCGGGCGTTAGGAATGACCAGTTCTTC. This encodes CSARGPGVRNDQFF.

This clonotype was seen just once. The chain is built from TRBV7-6 and TRBJ2-7; TRBD2 aligns across 11 bases. The CDR3 sequence is 16 residues long. Per germline, CDR1 SGHVS and CDR2 FNYEAQ. Trimming took 0 bases from V and 7 from J; bases not matched to a gene: 8. The CDR3 here is CASSLAVAGGPSEQYF. For the CDR3, the DNA is TGTGCCAGCAGCTTAGCGGTAGCGGGGGGGCCCTCAGAGCAGTACTTC.

This clonotype was seen once. The gene calls are TRBV4-1 and TRBJ1-2, with D perhaps matching TRBD1 (5 bases). The germline V gene encodes CDR1 MGHRA and CDR2 YSYEKL. The CDR3 is made up of 15 amino acids. V was cut by 4 bases and J by 7 bases, with 19 bases left in between. The CDR3 DNA reads TGCGCCAGCAGCCCTTGGACACTCTCCGAATTTGGCTACACCTTC. Its protein product is CASSPWTLSEFGYTF.

There are many counts of this clonotype. The rearrangement links TRBV12-3 or TRBV12-4 to TRBJ2-3, with no clear D. V was trimmed by 5 bases and J by 1 base, leaving 19 bases between them. This CDR3 has 17 amino acids. For the CDR3, the DNA is TGTGCCAGCAGTCCCGACCTGGGTCCCGGTGGCACAGATACGCAGTATTTT. It specifies CASSPDLGPGGTDTQYF.

This clonotype has just a few counts. The chain joins TRBV4-2 to TRBJ2-5; D uncertain. The CDR3 is made up of 12 amino acids. Trimming took 3 bases from V and 11 from J, leaving 13 bases between them. Germline lookup yields CDR1 LGHNA and CDR2 YNFKEQ. This CDR3 reads CASSQAPNEQYF. CDR3 nucleotides: TGTGCCAGCAGCCAGGCCCCTAATGAGCAGTACTTC.